One and the same sample provided the 10 T cell receptor beta chains below, sequenced in a study of breast tumors, draining lymph nodes, adjacent tissues. TCRdb reprocessed the multiplex PCR reads with MiXCR, giving one entry per CDR3 protein. The sample lists about 21,000 distinct CDR3 sequences, around 40% occurring once. The sequencing input was breast tumor tissue. These receptors all stem from a female donor with breast cancer. Some clones in this sample may be carry-over from other donors' samples.

The rearrangement joins TRBV5-1 to TRBJ2-1; TRBD2 matches 12 bases. V was pared by 0 bases and J by 7 bases, with 5 bases of the junction left unmatched. The CDR3 totals 16 residues. Germline values: CDR1 SGHRS, CDR2 YFSETQ. The CDR3 DNA is TGCGCCAGCAGCTTGGCGTCCGGGACTAGCGGGAATGAGCAGTTCTTC. Protein: CASSLASGTSGNEQFF.

This clonotype rates as medium-sized. The V and J genes are TRBV5-1 and TRBJ2-5, with D perhaps matching TRBD2 (6 bases). V was pared by 4 bases and J by 5 bases, with 15 bases between. There are 14 residues in the CDR3. Germline CDR1 and CDR2: SGHRS and YFSETQ. The CDR3 protein is CASSPFSSGETQYF. CDR3 in DNA: TGCGCCAGCAGCCCCTTCTCAAGCGGGGAGACCCAGTACTTC.

This chain uses TRBV9 with TRBJ2-1, with a possible D match to TRBD2 (6 bases). Germline lookup yields CDR1 SGDLS and CDR2 YYNGEE. Trimming left V 0 bases short and J 9 bases short, with 19 bases between. The CDR3 length is 16 residues. The CDR3 here is CASSVAPGLLAGEQFF. For the CDR3, the DNA is TGTGCCAGCAGCGTAGCTCCTGGGTTACTAGCAGGTGAGCAGTTCTTC.

The chain couples TRBV28 to TRBJ2-7; D remains ambiguous. V lost 3 bases to trimming and J lost 0 bases, with 12 bases between them. The CDR3 consists of 15 residues. CDR1 and CDR2 (germline): MDHEN, SYDVKM. The CDR3 DNA reads as TGTGCCAGCAGTTTGGGGAAGGGATACTCCTACGAGCAGTACTTC. Translation: CASSLGKGYSYEQYF.

This clonotype was seen ten or more times. The chain recombines TRBV19 with TRBJ2-7; D gene ambiguous. CDR3 length: 13 residues. V was shortened by 7 bases and J by 3 bases, with 13 bases between the two germline ends. Per the germline V gene, CDR1 is LNHDA and CDR2 is SQIVND (reference sequence). CDR3: CASNQYAGYEQYF. CDR3 bases: TGTGCCAGTAATCAGTACGCCGGCTACGAGCAGTACTTC.

This clonotype was seen at least ten times. This sequence joins TRBV20-1 and TRBJ2-3, with 11 bases that match TRBD1. This CDR3 region has 15 residues. Trimming cost V 3 bases and J 4 bases; bases outside gene matches: 6. Germline V lookup: CDR1 DFQATT, CDR2 SNEGSKA (reference sequence). As DNA, the CDR3 is TGCAGTGCTAGGTCAGGACAGGGGGCCGCAGATACGCAGTATTTT. This sequence encodes CSARSGQGAADTQYF.

This chain uses TRBV10-1 with TRBJ2-7, with 9 bases lining up with TRBD1. This CDR3 is 13 amino acids long. The J segment lost 2 bases and the V segment lost 6 bases, leaving 2 bases of the junction unmatched. In germline, CDR1 is WNHNN, CDR2 SYGVQD (reference sequence). CDR3 bases: TGCGCCAGCAGGGGACAGGGAGCCTACGAGCAGTACTTC. Encoded protein: CASRGQGAYEQYF.

This clonotype has a handful of counts. The V gene is TRBV6-2 or TRBV6-3, the J gene TRBJ1-6; D remains unclear. Trimming pared 2 bases from V and 7 bases from J, leaving 9 bases between. This CDR3 is built from 14 residues. CDR1 and CDR2 from the germline V gene are MNHEY and SVGEGT. The CDR3 protein is CASSYAQINSPLHF. In DNA, the CDR3 is TGTGCCAGCAGTTACGCGCAAATAAATTCACCCCTCCACTTT.

Ten or more counts support this clonotype. V gene TRBV11-2 combines with J gene TRBJ2-7; TRBD1 might be the D (5 bases). CDR1 and CDR2 (germline): SGHAT, FQNNGV. Between the trimmed V and J ends, which lost 5 bases and 4 bases, there was a span of 21 bases. This CDR3 is 16 amino acids long. The CDR3 loop reads CASSPVKGADGYEQYF. The DNA of the CDR3 is TGTGCCAGCAGCCCAGTTAAAGGGGCAGACGGGTACGAGCAGTACTTC.

The chain carries TRBV2 and TRBJ1-1; 7 nucleotides agree with TRBD1. In germline, CDR1 is SNHLY, CDR2 FYNNEI. The length of the CDR3 is 14 residues. V was clipped by 8 bases and J by 3 bases; unmatched bases: 9. In nucleotides, the CDR3 is TGTGCCAGCCCCCGACAGGGTAGGGACACTGAAGCTTTCTTT. It is translated as CASPRQGRDTEAFF.